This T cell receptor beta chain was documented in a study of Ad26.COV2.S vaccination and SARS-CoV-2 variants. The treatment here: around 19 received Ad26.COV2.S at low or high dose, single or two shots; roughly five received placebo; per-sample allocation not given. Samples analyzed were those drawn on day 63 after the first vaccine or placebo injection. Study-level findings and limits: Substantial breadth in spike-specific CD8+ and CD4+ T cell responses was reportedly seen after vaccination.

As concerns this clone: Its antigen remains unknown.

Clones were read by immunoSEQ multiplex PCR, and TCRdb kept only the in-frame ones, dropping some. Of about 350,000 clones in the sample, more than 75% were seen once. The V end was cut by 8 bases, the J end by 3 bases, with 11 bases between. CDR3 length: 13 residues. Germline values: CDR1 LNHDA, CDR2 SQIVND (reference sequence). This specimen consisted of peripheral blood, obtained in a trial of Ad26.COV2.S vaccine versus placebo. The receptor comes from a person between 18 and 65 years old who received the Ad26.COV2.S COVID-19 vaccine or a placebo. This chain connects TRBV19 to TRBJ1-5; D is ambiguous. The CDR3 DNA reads TGTGCCAGTCGAAACAGTGTCAATCAGCCCCAGCATTTT. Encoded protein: CASRNSVNQPQHF.